This T cell receptor (beta chain) stems from a study of CD8 T cells in ankylosing spondylitis. Study-wide points: Relatively rare in peripheral blood, disease-linked clones were also CD8+. A TCR beta motif of roughly 8 highly homologous variants seemed to mark ankylosing spondylitis blood.

This clonotype showed up just a few times. Its target is unknown. Generation of TCR beta libraries employed quantitative 5'-RACE incorporating molecular barcodes. TCRdb analysed the 5' RACE reads with MiXCR anew, one entry per CDR3 protein. The table lists under 950,000 distinct CDR3 sequences, around a fifth of them singletons. Germline CDR1 SNHLY, CDR2 FYNNEI. The CDR3 loop spans 14 amino acids. V lost 3 bases and J lost 2, with 8 bases in between. The chain is built from TRBV2 and TRBJ1-5; D unresolved. The receptor comes from a male donor with ankylosing spondylitis. Material for sequencing was blood, either unsorted or a sorted T cell fraction (not recorded which). DNA of the CDR3: TGTGCCAGCAGTGAGGGGAGGGGCAATCAGCCCCAGCATTTT. Translated: CASSEGRGNQPQHF.